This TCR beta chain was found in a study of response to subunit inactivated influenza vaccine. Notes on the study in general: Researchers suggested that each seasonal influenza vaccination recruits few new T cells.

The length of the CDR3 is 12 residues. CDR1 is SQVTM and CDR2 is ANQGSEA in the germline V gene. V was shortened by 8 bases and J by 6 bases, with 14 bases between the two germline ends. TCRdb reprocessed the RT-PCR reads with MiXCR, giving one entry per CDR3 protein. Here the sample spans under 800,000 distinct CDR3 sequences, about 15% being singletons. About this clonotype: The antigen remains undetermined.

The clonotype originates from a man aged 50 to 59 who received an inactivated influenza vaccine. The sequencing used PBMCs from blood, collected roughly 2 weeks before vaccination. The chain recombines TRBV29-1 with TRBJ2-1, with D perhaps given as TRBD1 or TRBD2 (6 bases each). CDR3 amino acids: CSHLRGPNEQFF. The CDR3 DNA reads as TGCAGCCACCTCCGGGGGCCCAATGAGCAGTTCTTC.